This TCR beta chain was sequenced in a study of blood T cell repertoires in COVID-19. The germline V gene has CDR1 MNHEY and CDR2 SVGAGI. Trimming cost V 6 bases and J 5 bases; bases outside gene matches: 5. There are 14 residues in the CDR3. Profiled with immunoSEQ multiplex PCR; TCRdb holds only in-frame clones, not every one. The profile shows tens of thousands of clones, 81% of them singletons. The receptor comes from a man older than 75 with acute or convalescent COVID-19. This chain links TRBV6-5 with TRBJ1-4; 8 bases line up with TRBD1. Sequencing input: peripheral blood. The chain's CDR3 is CASSAGGGNEKLFF. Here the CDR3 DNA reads TGTGCCAGCAGCGCAGGGGGCGGGAATGAAAAACTGTTTTTT.